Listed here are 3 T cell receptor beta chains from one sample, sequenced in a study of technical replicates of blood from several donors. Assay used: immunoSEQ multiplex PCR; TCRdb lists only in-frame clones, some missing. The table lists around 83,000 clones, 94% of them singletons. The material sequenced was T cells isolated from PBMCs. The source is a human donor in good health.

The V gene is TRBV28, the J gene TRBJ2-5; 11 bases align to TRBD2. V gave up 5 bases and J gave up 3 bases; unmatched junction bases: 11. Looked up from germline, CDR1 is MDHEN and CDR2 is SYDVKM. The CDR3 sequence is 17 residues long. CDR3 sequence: CASSPPTSGRGKETQYF. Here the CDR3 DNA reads TGTGCCAGCAGTCCCCCTACTAGCGGGAGAGGGAAAGAGACCCAGTACTTC.

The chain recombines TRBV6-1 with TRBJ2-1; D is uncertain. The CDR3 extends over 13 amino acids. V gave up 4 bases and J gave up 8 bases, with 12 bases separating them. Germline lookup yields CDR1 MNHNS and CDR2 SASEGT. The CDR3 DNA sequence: TGTGCCAGCAGTGCCAACTTGTTCTATGAGCAGTTCTTC. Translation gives CASSANLFYEQFF.

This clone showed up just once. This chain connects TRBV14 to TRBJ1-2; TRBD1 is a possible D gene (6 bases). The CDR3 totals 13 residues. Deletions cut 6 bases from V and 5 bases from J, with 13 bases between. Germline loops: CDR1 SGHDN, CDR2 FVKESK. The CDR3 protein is CASSIFRGYGYTF. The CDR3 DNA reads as TGTGCCAGCAGTATCTTCAGGGGTTATGGCTACACCTTC.